This T cell receptor beta chain was sequenced during a study of T cell repertoires in cytomegalovirus infection. Overall study: Epitope selection comprised recently identified HLA-C-restricted CMV epitopes and well-studied HLA-B-restricted CMV epitopes.

This clonotype was detected only once. Its antigen is unidentified. The CDR3 length is 14 residues. Deletions cut 6 bases from V and 4 bases from J, with 13 bases between. CDR1 is SGHTA, CDR2 FQGTGA, per germline. Each CDR3 protein gets one entry after TCRdb re-called the reads with MiXCR. The sample lists about 470,000 distinct CDR3 sequences, about 44% seen once, with 40% to 50% in the top ten. The chain uses TRBV7-3 and TRBJ1-3; D is ambiguous. The clonotype originates from a human donor in good health (CMV status not recorded). Some clones in this sample may be carry-over from other donors' samples. The sample was cultured PBMCs, taken from culture after CMV antigen stimulation. CDR3 residues: CASRPDLRGNTIYF. CDR3 bases: TGTGCCAGCAGACCGGACCTGCGGGGAAACACCATATATTTT.